The 30 T cell receptor beta chains below come from one sample, sequenced in a study of blood T cell repertoires in COVID-19. TCRdb keeps only in-frame clones here, not all; method: immunoSEQ multiplex PCR. This table holds approximately 450,000 clones, around 89% found once. The sequenced sample was PBMCs or T cells enriched from blood (not recorded which). All receptors come from a man aged 25 to 40 who had recovered from COVID-19.

V usage is TRBV3-1 (or the pseudogene TRBV3-2) and J usage is TRBJ2-1, with D maybe TRBD2 (5 bases). Germline V gives CDR1 LGHDT, CDR2 YNNKEL (reference sequence). Trimming pared 4 bases from V and 9 bases from J, leaving 16 bases between. The CDR3 totals 14 residues. In DNA form, the CDR3 reads TGTGCCAGCAGCCCCTTCGGGCTCGCGGGTGAGCAGTTCTTC. It is translated as CASSPFGLAGEQFF.

The chain combines TRBV20-1 with TRBJ1-6; no firm D call. The V gene's germline CDR1 is DFQATT and CDR2 SNEGSKA (reference sequence). Trimming pared 6 bases from V and 10 bases from J, leaving 16 bases between. The CDR3 length is 13 residues. The CDR3 region is CSASTPGESPLHF. CDR3 DNA: TGCAGTGCAAGTACTCCCGGGGAATCACCCCTCCACTTT.

A single count supports this clone. The chain recombines TRBV27 with TRBJ1-1; perhaps TRBD1 as D (5 bases). CDR1 and CDR2 from the germline V gene are MNHEY and SMNVEV (reference sequence). V was trimmed by 2 bases and J by 7 bases, leaving 8 bases between them. The CDR3 consists of 12 residues. In DNA form, the CDR3 reads TGTGCCAGCAGTTTACGGGGGATTGAAGCTTTCTTT. Translating it yields CASSLRGIEAFF.

The gene calls are TRBV5-1 and TRBJ1-1, with TRBD1 as a possible D gene (6 bases). From germline, CDR1 is SGHRS and CDR2 YFSETQ. This CDR3 region has 13 residues. V was trimmed by 2 bases and J by 5 bases, leaving 10 bases between them. The CDR3 DNA follows: TGCGCCAGCAGCTTCACAGGGTTGACTGAAGCTTTCTTT. Its translation is CASSFTGLTEAFF.

The chain couples TRBV5-1 to TRBJ1-5; TRBD1 agrees at 8 bases. Germline V lookup: CDR1 SGHRS, CDR2 YFSETQ. Trimming cost V 4 bases and J 2 bases; bases outside gene matches: 5. The CDR3 runs to 15 residues. The CDR3 spells CASSETGDGNQPQHF. The CDR3 DNA is TGCGCCAGCAGCGAGACAGGGGATGGCAATCAGCCCCAGCATTTT.

This sequence joins TRBV19 and TRBJ1-5; D unresolved. The germline gives CDR1 LNHDA, CDR2 SQIVND (reference sequence). The germline V and J ends were trimmed by 6 bases and 0 bases, with 6 bases remaining between them. The CDR3 spans 13 residues. CDR3 in amino acids: CASRGVSNQPQHF. CDR3 sequence (DNA): TGTGCCAGTAGGGGAGTTAGCAATCAGCCCCAGCATTTT.

The J gene is TRBJ2-1, the V gene TRBV5-1; the D gene is possibly TRBD2 (6 bases). CDR1 and CDR2 (germline): SGHRS, YFSETQ. V was trimmed by 4 bases and J by 6 bases, leaving 14 bases between them. The CDR3 loop spans 14 amino acids. CDR3 DNA: TGCGCCAGCAGCAATGGGGGGAGAGCCAATGAGCAGTTCTTC. Protein: CASSNGGRANEQFF.

The chain carries TRBV28 and TRBJ1-6; the D gene is possibly TRBD1 (6 bases). With 5 bases removed from V and 8 bases from J, the gap between germline ends came to 10 bases. Germline V gene lookup returns CDR1 MDHEN and CDR2 SYDVKM. CDR3 length: 13 amino acids. This chain's CDR3 is CASSPGQYSPLHF. The CDR3 DNA follows: TGTGCCAGCAGTCCCGGACAGTATTCACCCCTCCACTTT.

In DNA, the CDR3 is TGCGCCAGCAGCTTGGGCAGAACTAATGAAAAACTGTTTTTT. Its protein product is CASSLGRTNEKLFF. V gene TRBV5-1 combines with J gene TRBJ1-4, with no clear D. Germline CDR1 reads SGHRS; CDR2 reads YFSETQ. The CDR3 consists of 14 residues. V gave up 0 bases and J gave up 1 base, with 4 bases separating them. The full variable domain, its missing parts supplied by reference TRBV5-1 and TRBJ1-4, is KAGVTQTPRYLIKTRGQQVTLSCSPISGHRSVSWYQQTPGQGLQFLFEYFSETQRNKGNFPGRFSGRQFSNSRSEMNVSTLELGDSALYLCASSLGRTNEKLFFGSGTQLSVL.

The V and J genes are TRBV27 and TRBJ2-3, with D tentatively TRBD2 (7 bases). From germline, CDR1 is MNHEY and CDR2 SMNVEV (reference sequence). This CDR3 has 16 residues. The germline V and J ends were trimmed by 5 bases and 1 base, with 16 bases remaining between them. CDR3 sequence reads: CASSEQGGGRTDTQYF. In DNA, the CDR3 is TGTGCCAGCAGTGAACAGGGCGGGGGCCGCACAGATACGCAGTATTTT.

The V call is TRBV11-2, the J call TRBJ2-7, with 12 bases aligning to TRBD2. The CDR3 has 15 residues. The germline gives CDR1 SGHAT, CDR2 FQNNGV. J was trimmed by 4 bases and V by 1 base; bases with no gene match: 2. This CDR3 reads CASSLATSGSYEQYF. The CDR3 DNA sequence: TGTGCCAGCAGCTTAGCGACTAGCGGGAGTTACGAGCAGTACTTC.

The rearrangement joins TRBV7-9 to TRBJ1-2; TRBD1 is a possible D gene (5 bases). The CDR3 runs 15 residues. Per germline, CDR1 SEHNR and CDR2 FQNEAQ (reference sequence). Trimming stripped 4 bases from V and 2 bases from J, with 14 bases between. The CDR3 sequence: CASSWNRDFNYGYTF. The CDR3 bases are TGTGCCAGCAGCTGGAACCGGGACTTCAACTATGGCTACACCTTC. Using reference TRBV7-9 and TRBJ1-2 for the parts outside the CDR3, the full variable domain is DTGVSQNPRHKITKRGQNVTFRCDPISEHNRLYWYRQTLGQGPEFLTYFQNEAQLEKSRLLSDRFSAERPKGSFSTLEIQRTEQGDSAMYLCASSWNRDFNYGYTFGSGTRLTVV.

The chain combines TRBV9 with TRBJ1-2; D gene unclear. The CDR3 has 14 amino acids. Germline assignment: CDR1 SGDLS and CDR2 YYNGEE. The ends were cut back, 0 bases at V and 2 bases at J, with 8 bases in the middle. CDR3 sequence reads: CASSVGHQNYGYTF. The DNA for the CDR3 is TGTGCCAGCAGCGTAGGCCACCAGAACTATGGCTACACCTTC. Drawing the rest from reference TRBV9 and TRBJ1-2, the complete variable domain is DSGVTQTPKHLITATGQRVTLRCSPRSGDLSVYWYQQSLDQGLQFLIQYYNGEERAKGNILERFSAQQFPDLHSELNLSSLELGDSALYFCASSVGHQNYGYTFGSGTRLTVV.

This chain connects TRBV19 to TRBJ2-5, with 11 nucleotides matching TRBD2. The J segment lost 5 bases and the V segment lost 6 bases, leaving 8 bases of the junction unmatched. Germline assignment: CDR1 LNHDA and CDR2 SQIVND (reference sequence). The CDR3 extends over 15 amino acids. CDR3 sequence reads: CASSLTSGNKETQYF. For the CDR3, the DNA is TGTGCCAGTAGCCTGACTAGCGGGAATAAGGAGACCCAGTACTTC.

This chain links TRBV28 with TRBJ2-7, with 11 bases lining up with TRBD1. This CDR3 is 16 amino acids long. Germline V gene lookup returns CDR1 MDHEN and CDR2 SYDVKM. V lost 5 bases, J lost 3 bases, and 9 bases stayed unmatched. For the CDR3, the DNA is TGTGCCAGCAGTGCAGCGGGACAGGGGGGGATCTACGAGCAGTACTTC. Its protein product is CASSAAGQGGIYEQYF. The complete variable domain, with remaining parts taken from reference TRBV28 and TRBJ2-7, reads DVKVTQSSRYLVKRTGEKVFLECVQDMDHENMFWYRQDPGLGLRLIYFSYDVKMKEKGDIPEGYSVSREKKERFSLILESASTNQTSMYLCASSAAGQGGIYEQYFGPGTRLTVT.

V gene TRBV10-3 combines with J gene TRBJ2-7, with TRBD2 matching 7 bases. The CDR3 totals 16 residues. Germline CDR1 is ENHRY and CDR2 is SYGVKD. V gave up 3 bases and J gave up 8 bases; unmatched junction bases: 16. CDR3 in DNA: TGTGCCATCAGTGACTTTAGGAGGGATAGCGGGTTAAAGCAGTACTTC. It translates to CAISDFRRDSGLKQYF.

J is TRBJ2-1 and V is TRBV30; weak D call: TRBD1 (5 bases). Per germline, CDR1 GTSNPN and CDR2 SVGIG (reference sequence). The CDR3 is 14 amino acids. Deletions cut 1 base from V and 6 bases from J, with 13 bases between. CDR3 sequence reads: CAWSAGLRRNEQFF. The CDR3 bases are TGTGCCTGGAGTGCAGGGCTACGGCGCAATGAGCAGTTCTTC.

The chain employs TRBV11-2 and TRBJ2-5, with D hard to call. Germline CDR1 is SGHAT and CDR2 is FQNNGV. With 5 bases removed from V and 4 bases from J, the gap between germline ends came to 11 bases. This CDR3 is 13 amino acids long. CDR3 in DNA: TGTGCCAGCAGCGCCGAAGCGTCAGAGACCCAGTACTTC. It encodes CASSAEASETQYF.

The DNA of the CDR3 is TGTGGGTGGGGACAGGGGTACGGGGCCAACGTCCTGACTTTC. Its protein product is CGWGQGYGANVLTF. The chain carries TRBV30 and TRBJ2-6, with 10 bases that match TRBD1. Germline-derived CDR1 and CDR2 are GTSNPN and SVGIG (reference sequence). This CDR3 region has 14 residues.

This chain uses TRBV5-1 with TRBJ1-2; a possible D gene is TRBD1 (5 bases). Trimming pared 0 bases from V and 5 bases from J, leaving 11 bases between. The CDR3 is made up of 14 amino acids. The V gene's germline CDR1 is SGHRS and CDR2 YFSETQ. This CDR3 reads CASSLEGSLYGYTF. The CDR3 bases are TGCGCCAGCAGCTTGGAGGGGTCCCTTTATGGCTACACCTTC.

The CDR3 sequence: CASSLDGSWSDTQYF. CDR3 bases: TGCGCCAGCAGCTTGGACGGGAGTTGGTCAGATACGCAGTATTTT. This chain uses TRBV5-1 with TRBJ2-3; a weak D match, TRBD2 (6 bases). The CDR3 sequence is 15 residues long. Germline V gene sequence: CDR1 SGHRS, CDR2 YFSETQ. Trimming removed 0 bases from V and 4 bases from J, with 12 bases in between.

The chain couples TRBV12-3 or TRBV12-4 to TRBJ1-1, with D uncertain. Trimming took off 3 bases at V and 4 bases at J, with 9 bases between the two ends. The CDR3 contains 13 residues. The CDR3, as DNA: TGTGCCAGCAGTTTTGGGTCAGGCACTGAAGCTTTCTTT. Protein: CASSFGSGTEAFF.

This chain joins TRBV29-1 and TRBJ2-7; 12 positions agree with TRBD1. The germline V gene encodes CDR1 SQVTM and CDR2 ANQGSEA. V was clipped by 5 bases and J by 6 bases; unmatched bases: 5. This CDR3 contains 13 residues. CDR3 sequence reads: CSVSGTGGAEQYF. The CDR3 nucleotides are TGCAGCGTTTCCGGGACAGGGGGCGCCGAGCAGTACTTC.

The chain recombines TRBV24-1 with TRBJ2-6; D perhaps matches TRBD2 (5 bases). CDR1 and CDR2 from the germline V gene are KGHDR and SFDVKD. The V end lost 7 bases, the J end lost 0 bases, and 6 bases lay between the germline ends. The CDR3 covers 14 residues. CDR3 sequence reads: CATRDSSGANVLTF. DNA for the CDR3: TGTGCCACCAGGGACTCCTCTGGGGCCAACGTCCTGACTTTC.

V is TRBV9 and J is TRBJ1-2; possible D gene TRBD1, 5 bases. Trimming stripped 4 bases from V and 3 bases from J, with 13 bases between. Germline CDR1 and CDR2: SGDLS and YYNGEE. This CDR3 has 14 residues. Here the CDR3 reads CASSTSGGYYGYTF. The CDR3 DNA sequence: TGTGCCAGCAGCACCAGTGGGGGGTACTATGGCTACACCTTC.

V usage is TRBV5-1 and J usage is TRBJ2-7, with 7 bases matching TRBD2. The CDR3 loop spans 14 amino acids. After removal of 7 bases from V and 0 bases from J, the junction contained 7 bases not matched to a gene. Germline lookup yields CDR1 SGHRS and CDR2 YFSETQ. CDR3 amino acids: CASFLGGSSYEQYF. In nucleotides, the CDR3 is TGCGCCAGCTTTCTCGGGGGGAGCTCCTACGAGCAGTACTTC.

The V and J genes are TRBV28 and TRBJ1-1; TRBD1 matches at 9 bases. The CDR3 is made up of 15 amino acids. CDR1 and CDR2 (germline): MDHEN, SYDVKM. The V gene end was trimmed by 6 bases and the J gene end by 6 bases; junction bases not matched to a gene: 11. This CDR3 reads CASSRTPGQGSEAFF. In DNA form, the CDR3 reads TGTGCCAGCAGCCGAACCCCGGGACAGGGATCTGAAGCTTTCTTT.

A remark on this clone: Other DNA sequences of this sample code for an identical CDR3. V and J are TRBV7-9 and TRBJ2-7, with D perhaps TRBD1 (7 bases). The CDR3 length is 14 residues. Germline loops: CDR1 SEHNR, CDR2 FQNEAQ (reference sequence). Trimming took off 2 bases at V and 6 bases at J, with 14 bases between the two ends. CDR3 DNA sequence: TGTGCCAGCAGCTTATCAGGAGGGGGCGGCGAGCAGTACTTC. Protein product: CASSLSGGGGEQYF.

The V call is TRBV11-2, the J call TRBJ1-5, with TRBD1 matching over 9 bases. In germline, CDR1 is SGHAT, CDR2 FQNNGV. The CDR3 runs to 14 residues. The V gene end was trimmed by 5 bases and the J gene end by 7 bases; junction bases not matched to a gene: 6. The CDR3 sequence is CASSETGGGQPQHF. The CDR3, as DNA: TGTGCCAGCAGCGAAACAGGGGGCGGGCAGCCCCAGCATTTT.

The V and J genes are TRBV13 and TRBJ2-7; 14 positions match TRBD2. V was pared by 5 bases and J by 6 bases, with 3 bases of the junction left unmatched. This CDR3 contains 14 residues. Germline V CDR1 and CDR2: PRHDT, FYEKMQ (reference sequence). CDR3 bases: TGTGCCAGCAGCCAGGGACTAGCGGGGGCCGAGCAGTACTTC. The encoded protein is CASSQGLAGAEQYF.